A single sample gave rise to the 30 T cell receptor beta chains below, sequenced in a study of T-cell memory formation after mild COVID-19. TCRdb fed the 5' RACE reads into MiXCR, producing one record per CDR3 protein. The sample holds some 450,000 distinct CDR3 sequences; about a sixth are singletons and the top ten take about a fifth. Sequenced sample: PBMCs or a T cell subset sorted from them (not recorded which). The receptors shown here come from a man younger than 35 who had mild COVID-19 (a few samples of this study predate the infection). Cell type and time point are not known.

The CDR3 reads CASSQDRQGEAFF. CDR3 nucleotides: TGTGCCAGCAGCCAAGATCGGCAGGGGGAGGCTTTCTTT. The chain employs TRBV4-2 and TRBJ1-1; the match to TRBD1 covers 7 bases. CDR1 and CDR2 (germline): LGHNA, YNFKEQ. V lost 0 bases to trimming and J lost 11 bases; unmatched junction nucleotides: 6. This CDR3 comprises 13 residues.

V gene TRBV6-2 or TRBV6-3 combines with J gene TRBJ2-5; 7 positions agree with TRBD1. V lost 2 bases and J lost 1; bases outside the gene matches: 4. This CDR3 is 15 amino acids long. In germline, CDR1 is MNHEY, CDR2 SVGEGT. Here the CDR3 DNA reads TGTGCCAGCAGTTACCCGACAGGGTTCCAAGAGACCCAGTACTTC. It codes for CASSYPTGFQETQYF.

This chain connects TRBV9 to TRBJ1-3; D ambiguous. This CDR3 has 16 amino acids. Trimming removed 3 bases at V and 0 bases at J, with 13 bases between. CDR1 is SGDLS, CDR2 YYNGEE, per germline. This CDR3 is CASSGDTGSSGNTIYF. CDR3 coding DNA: TGTGCCAGCAGCGGAGATACGGGAAGCTCTGGAAACACCATATATTTT.

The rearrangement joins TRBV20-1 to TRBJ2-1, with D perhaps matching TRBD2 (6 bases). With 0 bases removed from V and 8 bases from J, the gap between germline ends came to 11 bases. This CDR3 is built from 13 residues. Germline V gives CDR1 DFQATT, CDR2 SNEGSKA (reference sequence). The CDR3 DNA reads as TGCAGTGCTAGAGATGGAGGGGTCGATGAGCAGTTCTTC. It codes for CSARDGGVDEQFF.

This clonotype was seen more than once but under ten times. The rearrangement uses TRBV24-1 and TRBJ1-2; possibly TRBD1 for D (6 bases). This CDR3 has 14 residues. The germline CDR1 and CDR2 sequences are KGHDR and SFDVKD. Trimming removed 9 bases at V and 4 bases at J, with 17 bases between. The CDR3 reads CATSSGGGAYGYTF. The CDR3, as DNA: TGTGCCACCTCCTCCGGGGGGGGCGCCTATGGCTACACCTTC.

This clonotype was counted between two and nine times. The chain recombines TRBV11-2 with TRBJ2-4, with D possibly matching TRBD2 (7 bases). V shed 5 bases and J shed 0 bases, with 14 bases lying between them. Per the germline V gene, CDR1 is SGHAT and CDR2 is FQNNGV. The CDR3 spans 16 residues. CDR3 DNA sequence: TGTGCCAGCAGCCCAGGGGTAGCGGGAGCCAAAAACATTCAGTACTTC. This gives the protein CASSPGVAGAKNIQYF.

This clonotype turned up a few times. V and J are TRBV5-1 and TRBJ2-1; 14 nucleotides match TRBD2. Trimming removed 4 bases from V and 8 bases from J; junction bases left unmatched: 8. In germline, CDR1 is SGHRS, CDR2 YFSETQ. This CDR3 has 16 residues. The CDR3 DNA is TGCGCCAGCAGCCTACCTTTGACTAGCGGGGGGGATGAGCAGTTCTTC. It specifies CASSLPLTSGGDEQFF.

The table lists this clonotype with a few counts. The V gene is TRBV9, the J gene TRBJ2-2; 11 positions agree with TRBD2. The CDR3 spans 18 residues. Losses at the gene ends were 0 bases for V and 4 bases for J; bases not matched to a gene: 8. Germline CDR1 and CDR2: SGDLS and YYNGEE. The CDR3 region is CASSVEGLAGGLTGELFF. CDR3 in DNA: TGTGCCAGCAGCGTAGAAGGTTTAGCGGGGGGGCTCACCGGGGAGCTGTTTTTT.

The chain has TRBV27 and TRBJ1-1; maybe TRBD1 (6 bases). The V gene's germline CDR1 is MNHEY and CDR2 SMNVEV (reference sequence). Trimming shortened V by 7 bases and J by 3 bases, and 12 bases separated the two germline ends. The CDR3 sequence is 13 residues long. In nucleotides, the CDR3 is TGTGCCAGCACAGGGGAGGGGGACACTGAAGCTTTCTTT. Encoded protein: CASTGEGDTEAFF.

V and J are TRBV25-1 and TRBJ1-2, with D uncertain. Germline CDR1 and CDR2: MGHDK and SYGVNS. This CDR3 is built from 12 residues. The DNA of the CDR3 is TGTGCTGAAGGACGGGCTGCGTCAGGCTACACCTTC. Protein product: CAEGRAASGYTF.

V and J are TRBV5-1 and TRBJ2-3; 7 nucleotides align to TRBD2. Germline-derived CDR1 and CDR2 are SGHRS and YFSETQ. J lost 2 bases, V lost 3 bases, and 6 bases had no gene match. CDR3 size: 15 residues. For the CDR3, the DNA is TGCGCCAGCAGCTCCAGGGACTACTACACAGATACGCAGTATTTT. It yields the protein CASSSRDYYTDTQYF.

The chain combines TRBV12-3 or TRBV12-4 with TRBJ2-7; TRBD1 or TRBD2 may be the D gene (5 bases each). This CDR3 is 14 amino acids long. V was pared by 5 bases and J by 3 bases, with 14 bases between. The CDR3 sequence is CASSPMGVIYEQYF. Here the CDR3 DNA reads TGTGCCAGCAGTCCCATGGGGGTAATCTACGAGCAGTACTTC.

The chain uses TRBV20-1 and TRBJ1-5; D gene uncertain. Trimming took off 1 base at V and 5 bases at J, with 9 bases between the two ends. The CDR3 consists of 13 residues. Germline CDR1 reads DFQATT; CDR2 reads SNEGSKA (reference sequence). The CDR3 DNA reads TGCAGTGCTAGAGCAGGAGGGTATCAGCCCCAGCATTTT. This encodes CSARAGGYQPQHF.

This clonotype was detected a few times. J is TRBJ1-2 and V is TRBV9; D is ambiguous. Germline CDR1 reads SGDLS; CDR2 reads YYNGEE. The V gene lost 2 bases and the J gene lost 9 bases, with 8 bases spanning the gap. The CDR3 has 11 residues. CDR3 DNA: TGTGCCAGCAGCGTTGAGCGGCGCTACACCTTC. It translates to CASSVERRYTF.

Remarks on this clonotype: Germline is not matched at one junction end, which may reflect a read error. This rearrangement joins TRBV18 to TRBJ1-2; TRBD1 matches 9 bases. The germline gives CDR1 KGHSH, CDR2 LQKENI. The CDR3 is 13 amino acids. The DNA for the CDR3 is TGTGCCAGTTCACCAGAGACAGGGGGTGGCTACACCTTC. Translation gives CASSPETGGGYTF.

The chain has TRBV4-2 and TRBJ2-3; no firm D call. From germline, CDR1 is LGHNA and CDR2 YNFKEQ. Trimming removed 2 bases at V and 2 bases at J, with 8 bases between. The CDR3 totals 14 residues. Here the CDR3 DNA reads TGTGCCAGCAGCCAAAGGATTTTCACAGATACGCAGTATTTT. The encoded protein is CASSQRIFTDTQYF.

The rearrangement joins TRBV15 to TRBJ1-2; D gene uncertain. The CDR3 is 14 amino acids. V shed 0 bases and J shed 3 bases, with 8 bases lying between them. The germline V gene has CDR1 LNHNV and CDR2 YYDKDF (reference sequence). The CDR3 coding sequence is TGTGCCACCAGCAGAGACCCGGGGTACTATGGCTACACCTTC. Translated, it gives CATSRDPGYYGYTF.

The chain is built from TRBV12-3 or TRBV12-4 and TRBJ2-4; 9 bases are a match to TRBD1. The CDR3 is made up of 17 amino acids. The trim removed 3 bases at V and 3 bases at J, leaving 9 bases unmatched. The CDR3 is CASSFGTGIGGKNIQYF. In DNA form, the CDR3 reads TGTGCCAGCAGTTTTGGGACAGGGATAGGCGGCAAAAACATTCAGTACTTC.

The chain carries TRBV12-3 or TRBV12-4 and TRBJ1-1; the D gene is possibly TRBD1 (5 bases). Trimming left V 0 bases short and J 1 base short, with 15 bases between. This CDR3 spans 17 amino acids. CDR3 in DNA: TGTGCCAGCAGTTTAGCGGGGGTTTCGGGGAAGAACACTGAAGCTTTCTTT. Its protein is CASSLAGVSGKNTEAFF.

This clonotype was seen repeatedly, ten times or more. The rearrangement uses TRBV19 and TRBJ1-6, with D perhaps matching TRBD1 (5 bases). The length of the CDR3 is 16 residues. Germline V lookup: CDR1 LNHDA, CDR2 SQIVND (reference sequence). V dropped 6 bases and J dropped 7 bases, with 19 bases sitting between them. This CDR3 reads CASSPTGTRRNSPLHF. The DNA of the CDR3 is TGTGCCAGTAGCCCGACCGGGACCCGCCGGAATTCACCCCTCCACTTT.

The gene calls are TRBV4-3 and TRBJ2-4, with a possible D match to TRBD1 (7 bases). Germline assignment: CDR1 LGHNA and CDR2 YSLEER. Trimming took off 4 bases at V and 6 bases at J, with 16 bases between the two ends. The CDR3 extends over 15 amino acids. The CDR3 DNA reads TGCGCCAGCAGCCTTAGAGGAGGGGGCGTAAACATTCAGTACTTC. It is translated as CASSLRGGGVNIQYF.

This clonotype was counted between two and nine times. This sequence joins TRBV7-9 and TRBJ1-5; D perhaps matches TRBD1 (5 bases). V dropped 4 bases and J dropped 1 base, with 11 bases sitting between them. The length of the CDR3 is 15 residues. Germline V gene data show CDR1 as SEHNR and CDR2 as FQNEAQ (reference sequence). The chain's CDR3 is CASSSLTESNQPQHF. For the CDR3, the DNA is TGTGCCAGCAGCTCCCTGACAGAGAGCAATCAGCCCCAGCATTTT.

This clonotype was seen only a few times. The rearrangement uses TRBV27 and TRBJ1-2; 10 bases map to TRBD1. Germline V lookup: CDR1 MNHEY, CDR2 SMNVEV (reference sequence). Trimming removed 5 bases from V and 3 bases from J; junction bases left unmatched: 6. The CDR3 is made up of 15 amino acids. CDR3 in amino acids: CASSRGTGEYYGYTF. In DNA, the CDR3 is TGTGCCAGCAGTCGAGGGACAGGGGAATACTATGGCTACACCTTC.

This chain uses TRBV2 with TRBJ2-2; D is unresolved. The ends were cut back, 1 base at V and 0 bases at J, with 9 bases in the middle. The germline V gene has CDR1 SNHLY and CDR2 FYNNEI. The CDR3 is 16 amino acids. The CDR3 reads CASSEDRTSNTGELFF. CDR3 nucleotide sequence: TGTGCCAGCAGTGAAGATCGCACCTCGAACACCGGGGAGCTGTTTTTT.

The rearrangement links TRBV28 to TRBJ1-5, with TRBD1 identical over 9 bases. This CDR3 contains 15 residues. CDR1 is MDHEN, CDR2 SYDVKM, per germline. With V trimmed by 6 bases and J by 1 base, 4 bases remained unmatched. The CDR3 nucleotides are TGTGCCAGCAGGGACAGGGGTGGGAGCAATCAGCCCCAGCATTTT. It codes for CASRDRGGSNQPQHF.

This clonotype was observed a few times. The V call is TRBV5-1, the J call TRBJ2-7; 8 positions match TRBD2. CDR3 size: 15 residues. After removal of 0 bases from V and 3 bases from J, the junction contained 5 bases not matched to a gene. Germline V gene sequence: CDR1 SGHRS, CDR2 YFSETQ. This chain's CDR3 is CASSLGSGVRYEQYV. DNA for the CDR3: TGCGCCAGCAGCTTGGGTAGCGGGGTCCGCTACGAGCAGTACGTC.

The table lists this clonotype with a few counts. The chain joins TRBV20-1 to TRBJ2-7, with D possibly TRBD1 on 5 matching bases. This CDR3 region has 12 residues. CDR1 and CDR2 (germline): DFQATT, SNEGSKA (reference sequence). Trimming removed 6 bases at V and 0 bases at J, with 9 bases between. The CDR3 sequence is CSAATVSYEQYF. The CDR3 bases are TGCAGTGCAGCGACAGTCTCCTACGAGCAGTACTTC.

The CDR3: CASSQGEYGEQFF. In DNA form, the CDR3 reads TGTGCCAGCAGCCAAGGGGAATACGGTGAGCAGTTCTTC. The chain combines TRBV3-1 with TRBJ2-1; D ambiguous. V was clipped by 1 base and J by 9 bases, with 10 bases between them. The length of the CDR3 is 13 residues. Per germline, CDR1 LGHDT and CDR2 YNNKEL (reference sequence).

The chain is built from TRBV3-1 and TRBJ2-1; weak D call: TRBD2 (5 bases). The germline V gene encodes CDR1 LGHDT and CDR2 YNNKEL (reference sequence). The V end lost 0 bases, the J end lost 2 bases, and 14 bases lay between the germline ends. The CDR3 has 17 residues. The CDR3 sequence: CASSQDLEVSPYNEQFF. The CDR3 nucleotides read TGTGCCAGCAGCCAAGATCTGGAGGTCAGCCCCTACAATGAGCAGTTCTTC.

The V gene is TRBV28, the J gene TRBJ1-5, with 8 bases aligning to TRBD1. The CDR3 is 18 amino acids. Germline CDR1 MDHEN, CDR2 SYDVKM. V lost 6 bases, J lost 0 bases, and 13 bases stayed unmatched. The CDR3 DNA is TGTGCCAGCAGGTCCGACAGGGGAATCCTTTATAGCAATCAGCCCCAGCATTTT. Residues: CASRSDRGILYSNQPQHF.